Shown below are 14 T cell receptor beta chains from a single sample sequenced in a study of OX40 agonist ivuxolimab in advanced cancers. Assay used: immunoSEQ multiplex PCR; TCRdb lists only in-frame clones, some missing. The sample has some 74,000 clones; about 88% are singletons. Sequenced material: CD4+ or CD8+ T cells sorted from blood, taken in a trial of the OX40 agonist ivuxolimab. The receptors were sampled from an adult with an advanced solid tumor such as melanoma, head and neck, liver or kidney cancer.

This clone was found once. The chain links TRBV10-3 to TRBJ2-2; 8 bases align to TRBD2. Trimming cost V 0 bases and J 7 bases; bases outside gene matches: 10. CDR3 size: 17 residues. Germline assignment: CDR1 ENHRY and CDR2 SYGVKD. CDR3 protein: CAISESEAGVVGGELFF. The CDR3 DNA reads TGTGCCATCAGTGAGTCAGAAGCGGGAGTGGTAGGCGGGGAGCTGTTTTTT.

This clone was counted once. The chain joins TRBV5-1 to TRBJ2-1; possible D gene TRBD2, 5 bases. CDR1 is SGHRS and CDR2 is YFSETQ in the germline V gene. Trimming removed 4 bases at V and 4 bases at J, with 15 bases between. The CDR3 loop spans 15 amino acids. CDR3 nucleotides: TGCGCCAGCAGCACCGAAGGGCGGGTATACAATGAGCAGTTCTTC. This sequence encodes CASSTEGRVYNEQFF.

The chain recombines TRBV7-2 with TRBJ2-7; tentative D call: TRBD2 (6 bases). Trimming left V 0 bases short and J 1 base short, with 7 bases between. The CDR3 totals 14 residues. From germline, CDR1 is SGHTA and CDR2 FQGNSA. This CDR3 is CASSLAGLSYEQYF. The DNA for the CDR3 is TGTGCCAGCAGCTTAGCGGGACTTTCCTACGAGCAGTACTTC. The whole variable domain, filled in from reference TRBV7-2 and TRBJ2-7, reads GAGVSQSPSNKVTEKGKDVELRCDPISGHTALYWYRQSLGQGLEFLIYFQGNSAPDKSGLPSDRFSAERTGGSVSTLTIQRTQQEDSAVYLCASSLAGLSYEQYFGPGTRLTVT.

In its sample, this clone was seen once. V usage is TRBV6-6 and J usage is TRBJ2-4; TRBD1 aligns across 8 bases. CDR1 and CDR2 from the germline V gene are MNHNY and SVGAGI (reference sequence). The V segment lost 2 bases and the J segment 5 bases; nucleotides outside the gene matches: 8. The CDR3 runs to 16 residues. CDR3 protein: CASSYEQGVGQNIQYF. In DNA form, the CDR3 reads TGTGCCAGCAGTTACGAACAGGGGGTGGGACAAAACATTCAGTACTTC.

V usage is TRBV5-1 and J usage is TRBJ2-7; 9 nucleotides match TRBD1. The CDR3 is made up of 14 amino acids. CDR1 and CDR2 (germline): SGHRS, YFSETQ. The V segment lost 3 bases and the J segment 0 bases; nucleotides outside the gene matches: 1. The CDR3 DNA reads TGCGCCAGCAGCTCGACAGGGGGCTCCTACGAGCAGTACTTC. Translating gives CASSSTGGSYEQYF.

This clone was seen a single time. The chain is built from TRBV9 and TRBJ2-1; TRBD2 matches at 12 bases. The V gene end was trimmed by 2 bases and the J gene end by 10 bases; junction bases not matched to a gene: 4. From germline, CDR1 is SGDLS and CDR2 YYNGEE. This CDR3 is 14 amino acids long. Here the CDR3 DNA reads TGTGCCAGCAGCGTCTCCGGGACTAGCGGGGAGCAGTTCTTC. Its translation is CASSVSGTSGEQFF.

This chain joins TRBV7-3 and TRBJ2-1; D is tentatively TRBD1 or TRBD2 (6 bases each). CDR3 length equals 15 residues. Germline V gene sequence: CDR1 SGHTA, CDR2 FQGTGA. The germline V and J ends were trimmed by 1 base and 9 bases, with 16 bases remaining between them. DNA for the CDR3: TGTGCCAGCAGCTTAAGCAGGGTAGGGGGAGGTGAGCAGTTCTTC. As protein: CASSLSRVGGGEQFF. Looking up the rest from reference TRBV7-3 and TRBJ2-1 gives the full variable domain: GAGVSQTPSNKVTEKGKYVELRCDPISGHTALYWYRQSLGQGPEFLIYFQGTGAADDSGLPNDRFFAVRPEGSVSTLKIQRTERGDSAVYLCASSLSRVGGGEQFFGPGTRLTVL.

This CDR3 is CASSQERGYEQYF. In DNA, the CDR3 is TGTGCCAGCAGCCAAGAGCGAGGGTACGAGCAGTACTTC. The J gene is TRBJ2-7, the V gene TRBV14; possibly TRBD2 for D (5 bases). CDR3 length: 13 amino acids. Trimming took off 0 bases at V and 4 bases at J, with 7 bases between the two ends. Germline CDR1 SGHDN, CDR2 FVKESK.

Only one count was recorded for this clone. The chain is built from TRBV5-4 and TRBJ2-7, with TRBD1 as a possible D gene (6 bases). The CDR3 runs to 16 residues. Per the germline V gene, CDR1 is SGHNT and CDR2 is YYREEE (reference sequence). Trimming took 2 bases from V and 3 from J, leaving 18 bases between them. CDR3 coding DNA: TGTGCCAGCAGCTTACGAAGGGACAACCCGTACTACGAGCAGTACTTC. Residues: CASSLRRDNPYYEQYF.

This chain links TRBV7-8 with TRBJ2-5; D is perhaps TRBD1 (5 bases). V dropped 5 bases and J dropped 5 bases, with 18 bases sitting between them. Germline CDR1 SGHVS, CDR2 FQNEAQ. There are 15 residues in the CDR3. The CDR3 spells CASSHRPGNGETQYF. The CDR3 DNA reads as TGTGCCAGCAGCCACCGACCAGGGAATGGGGAGACCCAGTACTTC.

The chain carries TRBV5-1 and TRBJ2-7, with D maybe TRBD1 (6 bases). Germline V gives CDR1 SGHRS, CDR2 YFSETQ. With 0 bases removed from V and 2 bases from J, the gap between germline ends came to 12 bases. The CDR3 is 15 amino acids. CDR3: CASSLGGGAPYEQYF. In DNA, the CDR3 is TGCGCCAGCAGCTTGGGTGGGGGCGCCCCCTACGAGCAGTACTTC.

V usage is TRBV5-1 and J usage is TRBJ2-1; TRBD2 matches at 11 bases. V lost 0 bases, J lost 3 bases, and 5 bases stayed unmatched. The germline V gene encodes CDR1 SGHRS and CDR2 YFSETQ. The CDR3 consists of 17 residues. CDR3 loop: CASSLVGGTSGYNEQFF. CDR3 sequence (DNA): TGCGCCAGCAGCTTGGTAGGAGGGACTAGCGGCTACAATGAGCAGTTCTTC. Based on the CDR3 plus reference TRBV5-1 and TRBJ2-1, the full variable domain is KAGVTQTPRYLIKTRGQQVTLSCSPISGHRSVSWYQQTPGQGLQFLFEYFSETQRNKGNFPGRFSGRQFSNSRSEMNVSTLELGDSALYLCASSLVGGTSGYNEQFFGPGTRLTVL.

V usage is TRBV5-1 and J usage is TRBJ2-6; 8 positions match TRBD2. J was trimmed by 4 bases and V by 4 bases; bases with no gene match: 4. The CDR3 contains 15 residues. Germline CDR1 is SGHRS and CDR2 is YFSETQ. The CDR3 nucleotides read TGCGCCAGCAGCCGACCGGGAGGGGGGGCCAACGTCCTGACTTTC. Its protein product is CASSRPGGGANVLTF.

V usage is TRBV7-2 and J usage is TRBJ2-3; D is uncertain. V was cut by 4 bases and J by 7 bases, with 12 bases left in between. CDR3 size: 13 residues. From germline, CDR1 is SGHTA and CDR2 FQGNSA. The CDR3 reads CASSSDSANTQYF. CDR3 bases: TGTGCCAGCAGCTCCGACTCGGCCAATACGCAGTATTTT.